A single sample is the source of the 2 T cell receptor beta chains below, sequenced in a study of long-term antiretroviral therapy in people with HIV. The assay used was immunoSEQ (version v3.0), run at survey level. Profiled with immunoSEQ multiplex PCR; TCRdb holds only in-frame clones, not every one. Of around 36,000 clones listed, about four fifths are singletons. The material was unsorted PBMCs, obtained 3 years after starting antiretroviral therapy. These receptors were taken from a man aged 45-65 years with HIV.

This clone turned up a few times. J is TRBJ2-5 and V is TRBV7-9; D not resolved. Germline V lookup: CDR1 SEHNR, CDR2 FQNEAQ (reference sequence). V was shortened by 1 base and J by 4 bases, with 4 bases between the two germline ends. This CDR3 comprises 12 residues. DNA of the CDR3: TGTGCCAGCAGCTTAGGGCGAGAGACCCAGTACTTC. This encodes CASSLGRETQYF.

The chain recombines TRBV18 with TRBJ2-7; D might be TRBD1 (5 bases). Germline V lookup: CDR1 KGHSH, CDR2 LQKENI. This CDR3 has 15 amino acids. Trimming took 0 bases from V and 0 from J, leaving 9 bases between them. This CDR3 is CASSPPGQASYEQYF. In DNA, the CDR3 is TGTGCCAGCTCACCACCGGGGCAGGCCTCCTACGAGCAGTACTTC.